A single sample gave rise to the 17 T cell receptor beta chains below, sequenced in a study of blood T cell repertoires in COVID-19. Libraries were prepared by immunoSEQ multiplex PCR; TCRdb keeps only in-frame clonotypes and omits some of them. The sample holds some 80,000 clones, roughly 90% seen once. The specimen was peripheral blood. Receptors originate from a human donor in a cohort sampled during active COVID-19.

The chain links TRBV11-2 to TRBJ2-5; TRBD1 agrees at 9 bases. CDR3 length: 14 residues. Germline V gene sequence: CDR1 SGHAT, CDR2 FQNNGV. V trimming: 6 bases; J trimming: 5 bases; junction bases outside the gene matches: 7. The CDR3 bases are TGTGCCAGCAGTAGAGACAGGGGGGGGGAGACCCAGTACTTC. Protein: CASSRDRGGETQYF. Combining the CDR3 with reference TRBV11-2 and TRBJ2-5 gives the whole variable domain EAGVAQSPRYKIIEKRQSVAFWCNPISGHATLYWYQQILGQGPKLLIQFQNNGVVDDSQLPKDRFSAERLKGVDSTLKIQPAKLEDSAVYLCASSRDRGGETQYFGPGTRLLVL.

In its sample, this clone was seen a few times. The V gene is TRBV9, the J gene TRBJ2-3; a possible D gene is TRBD2 (5 bases). The germline CDR1 and CDR2 sequences are SGDLS and YYNGEE. The CDR3 consists of 13 residues. The V end was cut by 6 bases, the J end by 0 bases, with 8 bases between. The CDR3 DNA follows: TGTGCCAGCAATCGGGAAAGCACAGATACGCAGTATTTT. Protein product: CASNRESTDTQYF.

V and J are TRBV10-1 and TRBJ2-1, with TRBD1 matching 7 bases. Looked up from germline, CDR1 is WNHNN and CDR2 is SYGVQD (reference sequence). With 8 bases clipped from V and 5 bases from J, the junction kept 6 bases outside the gene matches. This CDR3 is 13 amino acids long. CDR3 coding DNA: TGCGCCAGCGGCCAAGACAGGGACAATGAGCAGTTCTTC. Its translation: CASGQDRDNEQFF.

The chain links TRBV30 to TRBJ2-3; 7 bases align to TRBD2. V lost 3 bases, J lost 2 bases, and 8 bases stayed unmatched. CDR1 GTSNPN and CDR2 SVGIG come from the germline V gene (reference sequence). This CDR3 is 15 amino acids long. The CDR3 nucleotides are TGTGCCTGGAGGGCCGGGAGGACGTACACAGATACGCAGTATTTT. It translates to CAWRAGRTYTDTQYF.

This clone was seen just once. The chain couples TRBV19 to TRBJ2-3, with TRBD1 matching over 9 bases. CDR3 length: 14 residues. The V segment lost 8 bases and the J segment 1 base; nucleotides outside the gene matches: 4. CDR1 is LNHDA, CDR2 SQIVND, per germline (reference sequence). CDR3 sequence (DNA): TGTGCCAGTTCGGGACAGGGTCGCACAGATACGCAGTATTTT. It is translated as CASSGQGRTDTQYF. Combining the CDR3 with reference TRBV19 and TRBJ2-3 gives the whole variable domain DGGITQSPKYLFRKEGQNVTLSCEQNLNHDAMYWYRQDPGQGLRLIYYSQIVNDFQKGDIAEGYSVSREKKESFPLTVTSAQKNPTAFYLCASSGQGRTDTQYFGPGTRLTVL.

The chain is built from TRBV9 and TRBJ2-1; perhaps TRBD2 as D (7 bases). V shed 6 bases and J shed 6 bases, with 22 bases lying between them. This CDR3 region has 16 residues. The germline gives CDR1 SGDLS, CDR2 YYNGEE. The DNA for the CDR3 is TGTGCCAGCACTAACCAAGGGGGGGCAGGCCCCAATGAGCAGTTCTTC. It translates to CASTNQGGAGPNEQFF.

V and J are TRBV11-2 and TRBJ1-5; 9 bases align to TRBD1. After removal of 5 bases from V and 4 bases from J, the junction contained 6 bases not matched to a gene. CDR1 is SGHAT, CDR2 FQNNGV, per germline. This CDR3 has 15 amino acids. CDR3 sequence: CASSLQGAGNQPQHF. The CDR3 nucleotides are TGTGCCAGCAGCCTACAGGGGGCTGGGAATCAGCCCCAGCATTTT.

The J gene is TRBJ2-4, the V gene TRBV2, with TRBD2 identical over 7 bases. The germline gives CDR1 SNHLY, CDR2 FYNNEI. CDR3 length: 18 residues. With V trimmed by 6 bases and J by 0 bases, 14 bases remained unmatched. As DNA, the CDR3 is TGTGCCAGCAGCCGAATACTAGCGACGGACGGAGCCAAAAACATTCAGTACTTC. It encodes CASSRILATDGAKNIQYF.

The rearrangement links TRBV30 to TRBJ2-3; D is perhaps TRBD2 (6 bases). CDR1 is GTSNPN, CDR2 SVGIG, per germline (reference sequence). This CDR3 contains 14 residues. V lost 2 bases and J lost 3, with 12 bases in between. The CDR3 loop is CAWSSGAGTDTQYF. The DNA for the CDR3 is TGTGCCTGGAGTTCGGGAGCGGGTACAGATACGCAGTATTTT.

V gene TRBV7-2 combines with J gene TRBJ2-5; 8 nucleotides match TRBD2. The length of the CDR3 is 14 residues. V trimming: 3 bases; J trimming: 2 bases; junction bases outside the gene matches: 2. The germline gives CDR1 SGHTA, CDR2 FQGNSA. This chain's CDR3 is CASSLSGGQETQYF. CDR3 nucleotides: TGTGCCAGCAGCTTGAGCGGGGGACAAGAGACCCAGTACTTC. The whole variable domain, remainder taken from reference TRBV7-2 and TRBJ2-5, is GAGVSQSPSNKVTEKGKDVELRCDPISGHTALYWYRQSLGQGLEFLIYFQGNSAPDKSGLPSDRFSAERTGGSVSTLTIQRTQQEDSAVYLCASSLSGGQETQYFGPGTRLLVL.

The rearrangement links TRBV9 to TRBJ1-2; 9 bases match TRBD1. Germline V CDR1 and CDR2: SGDLS, YYNGEE. There are 14 residues in the CDR3. V gave up 1 base and J gave up 8 bases; unmatched junction bases: 6. CDR3 region: CASSVSGQGQGYTF. CDR3 nucleotides: TGTGCCAGCAGCGTATCGGGACAGGGTCAAGGCTACACCTTC. Together with reference TRBV9 and TRBJ1-2, the CDR3 gives the full variable domain: DSGVTQTPKHLITATGQRVTLRCSPRSGDLSVYWYQQSLDQGLQFLIQYYNGEERAKGNILERFSAQQFPDLHSELNLSSLELGDSALYFCASSVSGQGQGYTFGSGTRLTVV.

The chain uses TRBV6-5 and TRBJ2-7, with 8 positions matching TRBD1. Germline loops: CDR1 MNHEY, CDR2 SVGAGI. This CDR3 is 15 amino acids long. With V trimmed by 7 bases and J by 0 bases, 8 bases remained unmatched. The CDR3 sequence is CASNPGGQSSYEQYF. The CDR3 DNA is TGTGCCAGCAATCCAGGGGGCCAGAGCTCCTACGAGCAGTACTTC.

The chain couples TRBV6-5 to TRBJ1-2, with D possibly being TRBD1 (5 bases). Germline V lookup: CDR1 MNHEY, CDR2 SVGAGI. The ends were cut back, 7 bases at V and 4 bases at J, with 13 bases in the middle. This CDR3 has 13 amino acids. Here the CDR3 reads CASTKTALYGYTF. DNA of the CDR3: TGTGCCAGCACAAAGACAGCGCTCTATGGCTACACCTTC.

This clone was seen a few times. The genes are TRBV6-2 or TRBV6-3 and TRBJ1-6, with D possibly matching TRBD1 (6 bases). Trimming removed 6 bases at V and 7 bases at J, with 16 bases between. The CDR3 runs 15 residues. Germline lookup yields CDR1 MNHEY and CDR2 SVGEGT. In nucleotides, the CDR3 is TGTGCCAGCAGCCGGACCCGGGACACCAATTCACCCCTCCACTTT. Translated: CASSRTRDTNSPLHF.

This chain uses TRBV29-1 with TRBJ2-7; 9 nucleotides line up with TRBD2. Germline V gene lookup returns CDR1 SQVTM and CDR2 ANQGSEA. V shed 1 base and J 6 bases; nucleotides not matched to a gene: 4. The CDR3 has 13 residues. The DNA of the CDR3 is TGCAGCGTTGAAGGGCTAGCGGGATCCGAGCAGTACTTC. Translation gives CSVEGLAGSEQYF.

The chain combines TRBV15 with TRBJ1-5, with D unresolved. Germline V gene data show CDR1 as LNHNV and CDR2 as YYDKDF (reference sequence). V lost 1 base, J lost 0 bases, and 13 bases lay in between. There are 17 residues in the CDR3. The CDR3 sequence is CATSRGVTPNSNQPQHF. CDR3 sequence (DNA): TGTGCCACCAGCAGAGGGGTGACACCAAATAGCAATCAGCCCCAGCATTTT.

The J gene is TRBJ2-1, the V gene TRBV7-2; 10 bases line up with TRBD2. This CDR3 has 16 residues. The germline gives CDR1 SGHTA, CDR2 FQGNSA. The trim removed 7 bases at V and 2 bases at J, leaving 8 bases unmatched. The CDR3 coding sequence is TGTGCCAGCACCCTCAGGACTAGCGGAGCCTACAATGAGCAGTTCTTC. It translates to CASTLRTSGAYNEQFF.